These T cell receptor beta chains were read from a single sample in a study of T cell changes during pregnancy in multiple sclerosis. TCRdb's copy holds only in-frame clones and misses some; the assay was immunoSEQ multiplex PCR. The sample records fewer than 95,000 clones, about 94% being singletons. Sample: peripheral blood, taken in the first trimester of pregnancy. Every receptor here comes from a female donor in good health, enrolled as a control in a pregnancy study. CDR3s include the opening cysteine and the closing phenylalanine or tryptophan. The D gene is left open where the match is weak. Only some rows state a clone size, as once, few, many or a class for expanded clones.

j_call d_call v_call clone_size cdr3_nt cdr3_aa
TRBJ2-3 TRBD1 TRBV5-6 NA TGTGCCAGCAGCTTGGCCAGGGGGCTTTGGGCAGATACGCAGTATTTT CASSLARGLWADTQYF
TRBJ1-2 NA TRBV7-9 NA TGTGCCAGCAGCTTAACCGGGGAGACTCCTAACTATGGCTACACCTTC CASSLTGETPNYGYTF
TRBJ2-3 TRBD1 TRBV5-4 NA TGTGCCAGCAGCTTGGCCCAGACAGGGGGCACGGATACGCAGTATTTT CASSLAQTGGTDTQYF
TRBJ2-1 TRBD1 TRBV28 NA TGTGCCAGCAGACCGACAGGGGGTCGGGATGAGCAGTTCTTC CASRPTGGRDEQFF
TRBJ2-5 TRBD1 TRBV6-1 NA TGTGCCAGCCCCGGCGAGGGACAGGGGGCGGAGACCCAGTACTTC CASPGEGQGAETQYF
TRBJ1-1 NA TRBV6-6 NA TGTGCCAGCAGTTACTCGAGGTCAGTGAACACTGAAGCTTTCTTT CASSYSRSVNTEAFF
TRBJ2-2 NA TRBV6-5 NA TGTGCCAGCAGTTACACTCCGGGAATCGGGGAGCTGTTTTTT CASSYTPGIGELFF
TRBJ1-1 NA TRBV7-9 NA TGTGCCAGTAATACAGGCACTGAAGCTTTCTTT CASNTGTEAFF
TRBJ2-7 NA TRBV5-1 NA TGCGCCAGCAGCTTAGGGAGCTCCTACGAGCAGTACTTC CASSLGSSYEQYF
TRBJ2-1 NA TRBV19 NA TGTGCCAGTAGTATAGGAGGAGGCTACAATGAGCAGTTCTTC CASSIGGGYNEQFF
TRBJ2-7 TRBD1 TRBV5-5 NA TGTGCCAGCAGCCCGACCCGGACAGGGTTTAGCTCCTACGAGCAGTACTTC CASSPTRTGFSSYEQYF
TRBJ2-1 TRBD2 TRBV5-1 NA TGCGCCAGCAGCCCCGGCCGTAGCGGGAGGGATGAGCAGTTCTTC CASSPGRSGRDEQFF
TRBJ1-3 TRBD1 TRBV23-1 NA TGCGCCAGCAGTCAGAAAAAAGGGACAGGGGTCTACACCGGAAACACCATATATTTT CASSQKKGTGVYTGNTIYF
TRBJ2-5 NA TRBV29-1 NA TGCAGCGTTGGGCTAGCAAAAGAGACCCAGTACTTC CSVGLAKETQYF
TRBJ2-1 NA TRBV20-1 NA TGCAGTGCTAGTATCCGGGGTAGGGCGTTCTTC CSASIRGRAFF
TRBJ2-7 TRBD1 TRBV19 few TGTGCCAGTAGTATAGACGGCAGGGGGTCCTACGAGCAGTACTTC CASSIDGRGSYEQYF
TRBJ2-2 NA TRBV28 NA TGTGCCAGCAGTCCCCCGGTCCAGGGCATGGACACCGGGGAGCTGTTTTTT CASSPPVQGMDTGELFF
TRBJ2-3 NA TRBV2 NA TGTGCCAGCACTGGGGTTAGCGAGAGCACAGATACGCAGTATTTT CASTGVSESTDTQYF
TRBJ1-1 NA TRBV2 NA TGTGCCAGCAGTCCACTAACTATTAACACTGAAGCTTTCTTT CASSPLTINTEAFF